This T cell receptor (beta chain) stems from a study of control samples from healthy donors and cancer patients. Profiling relied on immunoSEQ multiplex PCR, and the TCRdb table lists in-frame clones only, not all of them. The table lists roughly 140,000 clones, nearly 95% of them singletons. CDR3 length: 14 residues. Trimming left V 5 bases short and J 2 bases short, with 13 bases between. The germline V gene encodes CDR1 SEHNR and CDR2 FQNEAQ (reference sequence). The receptor comes from a man aged 45-65 years in good health. This chain links TRBV7-9 with TRBJ2-7; possibly TRBD1 or TRBD2 for D (5 bases each). Sequencing was performed on blood. The CDR3 nucleotides are TGTGCCAGCAGCACGGCAGGGAGTACCTACGAGCAGTACTTC. It specifies CASSTAGSTYEQYF.